This TCR beta chain was profiled in a study of blood T cell repertoires in COVID-19. V was cut by 3 bases and J by 2 bases, with 22 bases left in between. The CDR3 sequence is 18 residues long. The germline V gene encodes CDR1 MDHEN and CDR2 SYDVKM. Sequencing was performed with immunoSEQ multiplex PCR; in TCRdb, only in-frame clones are kept and a portion is missing. In the table there are 350,000 to 450,000 clones, roughly 86% of which are singletons. Sequenced material: PBMCs or T cells enriched from blood (not recorded which). The chain has TRBV28 and TRBJ1-2; perhaps TRBD1 as D (5 bases). The sequence was collected from a woman aged 25 to 39 who had recovered from COVID-19. The DNA for the CDR3 is TGTGCCAGCAGTTTTCCCCGGCGTAAGGGGCTGGGCAACTATGGCTACACCTTC. Protein: CASSFPRRKGLGNYGYTF.